Given below is one T cell receptor beta chain in context. The data were taken from a study of CD8+ T cells in alopecia areata. Study at large: Dosing spanned 6 to 18 months on tofacitinib, then 6 months off drug.

The CDR3 spans 15 residues. Germline V gene data show CDR1 as SNHLY and CDR2 as FYNNEI. V lost 7 bases to trimming and J lost 0 bases; unmatched junction nucleotides: 8. RNA was isolated and reverse transcribed to cDNA, the sequencing template. Clones were read by immunoSEQ multiplex PCR, and TCRdb kept only the in-frame ones, dropping some. The table lists 100,000 to 150,000 clones, about 47% of them singletons. This TCR was recovered from a human donor with alopecia areata. The rearrangement uses TRBV2 and TRBJ1-1; TRBD1 matches 7 bases. The material was CD8+ T cells sorted from blood, obtained at week 0. As DNA, the CDR3 is TGTGCCAGCAAACTGACAGGGTTGGTGAACACTGAAGCTTTCTTT. It codes for CASKLTGLVNTEAFF. Based on the CDR3 plus reference TRBV2 and TRBJ1-1, the full variable domain is EPEVTQTPSHQVTQMGQEVILRCVPISNHLYFYWYRQILGQKVEFLVSFYNNEISEKSEIFDDQFSVERPDGSNFTLKIRSTKLEDSAMYFCASKLTGLVNTEAFFGQGTRLTVV.